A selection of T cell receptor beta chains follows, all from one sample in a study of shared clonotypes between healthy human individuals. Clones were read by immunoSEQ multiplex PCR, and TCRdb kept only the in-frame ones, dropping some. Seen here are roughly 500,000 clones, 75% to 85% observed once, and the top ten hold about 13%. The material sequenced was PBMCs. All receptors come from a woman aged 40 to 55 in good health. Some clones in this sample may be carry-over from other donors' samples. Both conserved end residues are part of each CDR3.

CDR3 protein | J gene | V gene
CAWSLVQTYGYTF | TRBJ1-2 | TRBV30
CATSSAGLANTEAFF | TRBJ1-1 | TRBV15
CASSTPGGSYEQYF | TRBJ2-7 | TRBV28
CATSRDSGPGAEAFF | TRBJ1-1 | TRBV15
CATSRDQAGIQETQYF | TRBJ2-5 | TRBV15
CASSPNFLIGGNQPQHF | TRBJ1-5 | TRBV4-2
CATSRDRAGGGEQYF | TRBJ2-7 | TRBV15
CASRGLAASTDTQYF | TRBJ2-3 | TRBV19
CASSPWTGGNEQYF | TRBJ2-7 | TRBV2
CASTPQGLLAEYNEQFF | TRBJ2-1 | TRBV28
CASSMVGTEAFF | TRBJ1-1 | TRBV6-6
CASSRLGNTEAFF | TRBJ1-1 | TRBV18
CASSWGQGSPSYEQYF | TRBJ2-7 | TRBV5-1
CASRLFYEQYF | TRBJ2-7 | TRBV28
CSVGVAGGPNEQFF | TRBJ2-1 | TRBV29-1
CASMYSVNTEAFF | TRBJ1-1 | TRBV2
CASSRTGTSGFYEQYF | TRBJ2-7 | TRBV11-1
CASSHHGQGGYEQYF | TRBJ2-7 | TRBV28
CASSFSMGQGNSYEQYF | TRBJ2-7 | TRBV27
CASSIFIAGGAGELFF | TRBJ2-2 | TRBV27
CASSRGPLAGDWSYNEQFF | TRBJ2-1 | TRBV4-1
CASSFALTGGISDNQPQHF | TRBJ1-5 | TRBV28
CASSNWGREKNIQYF | TRBJ2-4 | TRBV18
CASSQDGSSPEGQFF | TRBJ2-1 | TRBV4-3
CASSQVGRASSYNEQFF | TRBJ2-1 | TRBV4-1
CASPGLNNEQFF | TRBJ2-1 | TRBV27
CASSPAGMYEQYF | TRBJ2-7 | TRBV27
CASSPREYHNEQFF | TRBJ2-1 | TRBV27
CASSTGSQNQPQHF | TRBJ1-5 | TRBV18
CASSLCEDTGELFF | TRBJ2-2 | TRBV5-6
CASTAGFEEQYF | TRBJ2-7 | TRBV2
CASQPTGAINEKLFF | TRBJ1-4 | TRBV19
CASSPRENTEAFF | TRBJ1-1 | TRBV18
CASRDRSYEQYF | TRBJ2-7 | TRBV7-3
CASRYRGEQYF | TRBJ2-7 | TRBV2
CASSSTREGEKLFF | TRBJ1-4 | TRBV5-1
CASSVRGHVSEKLFF | TRBJ1-4 | TRBV9
CASSRQVQETQYF | TRBJ2-5 | TRBV5-1
CSVAVVGGGGYTF | TRBJ1-2 | TRBV29-1
CAWSAGNEQFF | TRBJ2-1 | TRBV30
CASTGIGSRGFF | TRBJ2-1 | TRBV2
CASSPSGGRVETQYF | TRBJ2-5 | TRBV5-1
CASSLSAGVGEQYF | TRBJ2-7 | TRBV7-3
CSVAPDPDTGELFF | TRBJ2-2 | TRBV29-1
CASSPIQTGELFF | TRBJ2-2 | TRBV19
CASSLLLAGVNEQLF | TRBJ2-1 | TRBV27
CASSPRVSYEQYF | TRBJ2-7 | TRBV7-8
CASSLITGMDEQFF | TRBJ2-1 | TRBV5-6
CASSGGLAGYNEQFF | TRBJ2-1 | TRBV11-1
CASSPPGGRETQYF | TRBJ2-5 | TRBV18
CASSWPDEGQPQHF | TRBJ1-5 | TRBV28
CASSGGPGPQETQYF | TRBJ2-5 | TRBV6-1
CASSLPGGSSGNTIYF | TRBJ1-3 | TRBV28
CASSLLDSYYGYTF | TRBJ1-2 | TRBV4-2
CASSFDVTYEQYF | TRBJ2-7 | TRBV27
CASSFMGGFYEQYF | TRBJ2-7 | TRBV13
CTWSNGMTPEAFF | TRBJ1-1 | TRBV30
CSVDSPGANVLTF | TRBJ2-6 | TRBV29-1
CASSKVYFRDRDTDTQYF | TRBJ2-3 | TRBV21-1